Included here is one TCR beta chain sequence, with context. The antigen is unknown. Libraries were prepared by immunoSEQ multiplex PCR; TCRdb keeps only in-frame clonotypes and omits some of them. The sample holds approximately 150,000 clones; approximately 77% are singletons and the top ten take approximately 30%. The CDR3 contains 14 residues. The ends were cut back, 2 bases at V and 2 bases at J, with 10 bases in the middle. The V gene's germline CDR1 is MNHEY and CDR2 SVGAGI. The sample is drawn from a study of cytotoxic CD8 clonotypes in ibrutinib-treated CLL. About the study: Sequenced samples delivered averages of some 260,000 productive templates and around 100,000 productive rearrangements. General study findings and limits: Higher circulating CD8+ T-cell counts strongly accompanied higher baseline clonality, above age-matched healthy donors.

The source material was PBMCs, sampled after 12 months of ibrutinib treatment. V is TRBV6-5 and J is TRBJ2-7; D not resolved. The sequence derives from a human donor with chronic lymphocytic leukemia. This CDR3 is CASSYQRGPYEQYF. For the CDR3, the DNA is TGTGCCAGCAGTTACCAACGAGGCCCCTACGAGCAGTACTTC.